Given below is one T cell receptor beta chain in context. What it binds is not known. The data are from a study of vaccination effects on CD4 cells after COVID-19. Across the study: All participants had two doses of either the BNT162b2 or mRNA-1273 vaccine.

There are 12 residues in the CDR3. From germline, CDR1 is MNHEY and CDR2 SVGEGT. V shed 3 bases and J shed 6 bases, with 8 bases lying between them. ViraFEST expansion of antigen-specific CD4+ T cells with viral peptide pools preceded sequencing. Subsequent to 10 days of culture, CD4+ T cells were isolated. In the vaccine recipients, nucleocapsid antibodies were negative and there was no prior SARS-CoV-2 infection. Data came from immunoSEQ multiplex PCR; TCRdb stores just in-frame clones and leaves some out. This sample has approximately 44,000 clones; around 77% occur once, and the top ten carry 2.9%.

Sequenced material: CD4+ T cells from PBMCs cultured with HCoV-NL63 spike peptides, taken before COVID-19 vaccination. The rearrangement joins TRBV6-2 or TRBV6-3 to TRBJ1-2, with a weak D call TRBD1 (5 bases). This TCR was recovered from a human donor who received a COVID-19 vaccine. CDR3 residues: CASSYWGDGYTF. As DNA, the CDR3 is TGTGCCAGCAGTTATTGGGGCGATGGCTACACCTTC.